These 11 T cell receptor beta chains share one sample of origin, sequenced in a study of STAT5B mutations in CD4+ large granular lymphocyte leukemia. Assay used: immunoSEQ multiplex PCR; TCRdb lists only in-frame clones, some missing. The table lists fewer than 45,000 clones, around 81% of them singletons. What was sequenced was CD4+ T cells from blood buffy coats. These receptors all come from a human donor in good health.

Turning to this clone: Other DNA sequences in this specimen translate into the identical CDR3. V and J are TRBV25-1 and TRBJ1-4; 10 bases line up with TRBD1. The CDR3 is 13 residues long. The V gene's germline CDR1 is MGHDK and CDR2 SYGVNS. J lost 8 bases, V lost 8 bases, and 5 bases had no gene match. CDR3 bases: TGTGCCAGCGGGGGACAGGGGAGCGAAAAACTGTTTTTT. Translated: CASGGQGSEKLFF.

J is TRBJ2-7 and V is TRBV11-1; 10 nucleotides align to TRBD1. The germline V gene encodes CDR1 SGHAT and CDR2 FQDESV (reference sequence). The junction had 3 bases not matched to a gene; V was cut back by 4 bases and J by 3 bases. The CDR3 totals 14 residues. CDR3 protein: CASSSGQGIYEQYF. The CDR3 DNA is TGTGCCAGCAGCTCGGGACAGGGGATCTACGAGCAGTACTTC.

The V call is TRBV4-3, the J call TRBJ2-7; no firm D call. Germline CDR1 and CDR2: LGHNA and YSLEER. Between the trimmed V and J ends, which lost 0 bases and 4 bases, there was a span of 13 bases. The CDR3 covers 15 residues. CDR3 nucleotide sequence: TGCGCCAGCAGCCAAGATCGAAGGACCGAATACGAGCAGTACTTC. Translation: CASSQDRRTEYEQYF.

The CDR3 loop reads CARMPGGRTYEQYF. CDR3 bases: TGTGCCAGGATGCCAGGGGGGCGAACCTACGAGCAGTACTTC. This chain joins TRBV7-3 and TRBJ2-7; perhaps TRBD1 as D (7 bases). The CDR3 runs 14 residues. Germline values: CDR1 SGHTA, CDR2 FQGTGA. With 9 bases removed from V and 2 bases from J, the gap between germline ends came to 17 bases.

This chain links TRBV19 with TRBJ2-1, with 13 bases lining up with TRBD2. The J segment lost 7 bases and the V segment lost 7 bases, leaving 10 bases of the junction unmatched. Germline V gene data show CDR1 as LNHDA and CDR2 as SQIVND (reference sequence). This CDR3 spans 16 amino acids. The DNA for the CDR3 is TGTGCCAGTACCAAAGGGACTAGCGGGACGGGGAATGAGCAGTTCTTC. Translating it yields CASTKGTSGTGNEQFF.

This clone has only a few counts. The chain employs TRBV7-8 and TRBJ1-2; 9 bases are shared with TRBD1. Trimming cost V 2 bases and J 7 bases; bases outside gene matches: 8. The length of the CDR3 is 15 residues. Looked up from germline, CDR1 is SGHVS and CDR2 is FQNEAQ. The CDR3 loop reads CASSLTGTGPFGYTF. Written as DNA, the CDR3 is TGTGCCAGCAGCTTAACCGGGACAGGGCCTTTTGGCTACACCTTC.

The chain employs TRBV5-5 and TRBJ1-5, with 7 nucleotides matching TRBD1. After removal of 4 bases from V and 4 bases from J, the junction contained 14 bases not matched to a gene. The germline CDR1 and CDR2 sequences are SGHKS and YYEKEE (reference sequence). The CDR3 is 17 residues long. CDR3 residues: CASSPRESAGGNQPQHF. In nucleotides, the CDR3 is TGTGCCAGCAGCCCCCGAGAGTCGGCAGGGGGGAATCAGCCCCAGCATTTT.

This chain joins TRBV4-1 and TRBJ1-2; 10 bases are a match to TRBD1. Looked up from germline, CDR1 is MGHRA and CDR2 is YSYEKL. V lost 1 base, J lost 3 bases, and 8 bases stayed unmatched. The CDR3 length is 17 residues. CDR3 bases: TGCGCCAGCAGCCAAGGGACAGGGGGAAGACTAGACTATGGCTACACCTTC. Its translation is CASSQGTGGRLDYGYTF.

The genes are TRBV15 and TRBJ2-2, with 7 positions matching TRBD2. Trimming at V came to 0 bases and at J to 1 base, leaving 2 bases not matched to a gene. Germline V lookup: CDR1 LNHNV, CDR2 YYDKDF (reference sequence). This CDR3 is built from 16 residues. The CDR3 DNA sequence: TGTGCCACCAGCAGAGAACGGGGGGAGAACACCGGGGAGCTGTTTTTT. This gives the protein CATSRERGENTGELFF.

The rearrangement uses TRBV4-1 and TRBJ2-5; 9 nucleotides agree with TRBD2. The assigned J gene may be wrong: the sequence end matches TRBJ2-7 better. Germline CDR1 and CDR2: MGHRA and YSYEKL. This CDR3 region has 16 residues. The CDR3 here is CASSQVRASGTYEQYF. CDR3 nucleotide sequence: TGCGCCAGCAGCCAAGTCCGGGCTAGCGGGACCTACGAGCAGTACTTC.

This chain joins TRBV5-1 and TRBJ1-1; TRBD1 matches 10 bases. This CDR3 has 16 residues. V was pared by 4 bases and J by 0 bases, with 6 bases of the junction left unmatched. CDR1 and CDR2 from the germline V gene are SGHRS and YFSETQ. The chain's CDR3 is CASSPGQGDLNTEAFF. CDR3 bases: TGCGCCAGCAGCCCTGGACAGGGGGACTTGAACACTGAAGCTTTCTTT.